The sequence of this T cell receptor (beta chain) was determined in a study of T cell changes during pregnancy in multiple sclerosis. V was shortened by 4 bases and J by 1 base, with 7 bases between the two germline ends. The germline V gene encodes CDR1 MNHEY and CDR2 SMNVEV (reference sequence). The length of the CDR3 is 13 residues. Assay used: immunoSEQ multiplex PCR; TCRdb lists only in-frame clones, some missing. This sample has 50,000 to 65,000 clones, with roughly 92% found just once. V usage is TRBV27 and J usage is TRBJ2-5, with D unresolved. The clonotype was recovered from a female donor with multiple sclerosis, enrolled in a pregnancy study. This specimen consisted of CD8+ T cells from peripheral blood mononuclear cells, obtained in the second trimester of pregnancy. CDR3 nucleotides: TGTGCCAGCAGTTCCTACAGCCAAGAGACCCAGTACTTC. Amino acid sequence: CASSSYSQETQYF.